Listed here are 14 T cell receptor beta chains from one sample, sequenced in a study of T cell changes during pregnancy in multiple sclerosis. Produced via immunoSEQ multiplex PCR; TCRdb's table is partial and in-frame only. This table holds some 96,000 clones, about nine tenths found once. The sample in question was peripheral blood, obtained after pregnancy. All receptors come from a female donor with multiple sclerosis, enrolled in a pregnancy study.

V is TRBV5-6 and J is TRBJ1-1; D gene unclear. The germline V gene encodes CDR1 SGHDT and CDR2 YYEEEE. V lost 4 bases to trimming and J lost 2 bases, with 6 bases between them. CDR3 length: 12 amino acids. CDR3 nucleotide sequence: TGTGCCAGCAGCCTCCCTAACACTGAAGCTTTCTTT. Translated: CASSLPNTEAFF. The full variable domain, in which reference TRBV5-6 and TRBJ1-1 provide the parts outside the CDR3, is DAGVTQSPTHLIKTRGQQVTLRCSPKSGHDTVSWYQQALGQGPQFIFQYYEEEERQRGNFPDRFSGHQFPNYSSELNVNALLLGDSALYLCASSLPNTEAFFGQGTRLTVV.

J is TRBJ2-7 and V is TRBV4-1, with 8 bases that match TRBD1. The CDR3 length is 15 residues. Germline V CDR1 and CDR2: MGHRA, YSYEKL. Unmatched junction bases numbered 2, after V lost 1 base and J lost 0 bases. The CDR3 nucleotides are TGCGCCAGCAGCCAAGTCGGACAGGGCTCCTACGAGCAGTACTTC. This gives the protein CASSQVGQGSYEQYF.

The J gene is TRBJ2-7, the V gene TRBV9, with 10 bases identical to TRBD2. This CDR3 is 15 amino acids long. V trimming: 4 bases; J trimming: 2 bases; junction bases outside the gene matches: 6. Germline-derived CDR1 and CDR2 are SGDLS and YYNGEE. CDR3 sequence: CASSSGLAETYEQYF. CDR3 sequence (DNA): TGTGCCAGCAGCTCCGGACTAGCGGAGACCTACGAGCAGTACTTC.

This clone was counted a single time. V gene TRBV27 combines with J gene TRBJ1-4, with D perhaps TRBD1 (5 bases). CDR1 and CDR2 from the germline V gene are MNHEY and SMNVEV (reference sequence). The germline V and J ends were trimmed by 4 bases and 8 bases, with 17 bases remaining between them. The CDR3 contains 15 residues. CDR3 residues: CASSSYAGWGEKLFF. CDR3 bases: TGTGCCAGCAGTTCGTACGCGGGGTGGGGGGAAAAACTGTTTTTT. The full variable domain, completed using reference TRBV27 and TRBJ1-4, is EAQVTQNPRYLITVTGKKLTVTCSQNMNHEYMSWYRQDPGLGLRQIYYSMNVEVTDKGDVPEGYKVSRKEKRNFPLILESPSPNQTSLYFCASSSYAGWGEKLFFGSGTQLSVL.

This sequence joins TRBV9 and TRBJ2-1, with 10 bases fitting TRBD2. There are 15 residues in the CDR3. V trimming: 3 bases; J trimming: 5 bases; junction bases outside the gene matches: 5. Germline V gene sequence: CDR1 SGDLS, CDR2 YYNGEE. The CDR3 sequence: CASSGLAGVNNEQFF. The CDR3 nucleotides are TGTGCCAGCAGCGGTCTAGCGGGGGTGAACAATGAGCAGTTCTTC.

The chain employs TRBV25-1 and TRBJ2-5, with a possible D match to TRBD2 (7 bases). Germline V lookup: CDR1 MGHDK, CDR2 SYGVNS. This CDR3 region has 16 residues. The V end was cut by 3 bases, the J end by 0 bases, with 14 bases between. CDR3 DNA: TGTGCCAGCAGTGACCCCCCGGGGGGCTACCAAGAGACCCAGTACTTC. Translation gives CASSDPPGGYQETQYF.

The rearrangement joins TRBV29-1 to TRBJ2-2; possible D gene TRBD2, 5 bases. The CDR3 length is 13 residues. CDR1 SQVTM and CDR2 ANQGSEA come from the germline V gene. Trimming left V 3 bases short and J 2 bases short, with 7 bases between. In DNA, the CDR3 is TGCAGCGTTGACCGGGGAAACACCGGGGAGCTGTTTTTT. This gives the protein CSVDRGNTGELFF.

The J gene is TRBJ2-1, the V gene TRBV5-1; maybe TRBD1 (5 bases). Per germline, CDR1 SGHRS and CDR2 YFSETQ. V was cut by 0 bases and J by 9 bases, with 7 bases left in between. This CDR3 region has 12 residues. The CDR3 nucleotides are TGCGCCAGCAGCTTGGATAGGGGTGAGCAGTTCTTC. Translation gives CASSLDRGEQFF.

The gene calls are TRBV5-1 and TRBJ2-7, with 12 positions matching TRBD2. Germline CDR1 and CDR2: SGHRS and YFSETQ. V lost 4 bases, J lost 7 bases, and 9 bases stayed unmatched. The CDR3 is 15 residues long. CDR3 DNA: TGCGCCAGCAGCGGAGGACTAGCGGGAACTGAGGAGCAGTACTTC. Translating gives CASSGGLAGTEEQYF.

The chain employs TRBV19 and TRBJ1-5, with D hard to call. This CDR3 is built from 11 residues. Germline values: CDR1 LNHDA, CDR2 SQIVND (reference sequence). The V end was cut by 6 bases, the J end by 5 bases, with 5 bases between. DNA for the CDR3: TGTGCCAGTAGCCAGGATCAGCCCCAGCATTTT. Translating gives CASSQDQPQHF.

The DNA of the CDR3 is TGTGCCAGCAGTCGACTTCGGGCCCAGCATTTT. It translates to CASSRLRAQHF. This sequence joins TRBV28 and TRBJ1-5, with unresolved D. Germline values: CDR1 MDHEN, CDR2 SYDVKM. Between the trimmed V and J ends, which lost 5 bases and 11 bases, there was a span of 10 bases. CDR3 size: 11 residues.

The CDR3 nucleotides read TGTGCCAGCAGTCCCCCGGGGACTAGGGTCACAGATACGCAGTATTTT. This codes for CASSPPGTRVTDTQYF. V is TRBV7-2 and J is TRBJ2-3; 8 bases match TRBD2. This CDR3 comprises 16 residues. The V segment lost 6 bases and the J segment 2 bases; nucleotides outside the gene matches: 10. Per the germline V gene, CDR1 is SGHTA and CDR2 is FQGNSA.

This clone was seen just once. The chain joins TRBV6-5 to TRBJ2-5; D call uncertain. V gave up 2 bases and J gave up 1 base, with 11 bases separating them. The V gene's germline CDR1 is MNHEY and CDR2 SVGAGI. The CDR3 has 15 amino acids. CDR3 in amino acids: CASSYSPGFQETQYF. Written as DNA, the CDR3 is TGTGCCAGCAGTTACAGTCCCGGTTTCCAAGAGACCCAGTACTTC.

The gene calls are TRBV21-1 and TRBJ2-7; the D call of TRBD2 is as the table states it, not checked on the DNA. TRBV21-1 is assigned pseudogene status. CDR3 length: 17 amino acids. CDR3 sequence reads: CASTHTTKGGRVYEQYF. In DNA form, the CDR3 reads TGTGCCAGCACACATACTACCAAGGGGGGGAGGGTCTACGAGCAGTACTTC.